These 27 T cell receptor beta chains were all obtained from the same sample, sequenced in a study of blood T cell repertoires in COVID-19 (dated by TCRdb to about 2020). The method behind the library was the immunoSEQ multiplex PCR assay. In TCRdb, the immuneACCESS table is reduced to in-frame sequences with V and J assigned. These tables do not hold every clone; where another copy was compared, an unresolved V gene accounts for under half, and the others remain unexplained. Within this sample are under 200,000 clones, with approximately 87% of them counted one time only. Jointly, the top ten make up 0.7% to 0.8% of the sample. Sequencing input: peripheral blood. Source of these receptors: a woman in her sixties or seventies with acute or convalescent COVID-19.

The V call is TRBV5-4, the J call TRBJ2-4, with a weak D call TRBD1 (5 bases). The CDR3 is 13 amino acids. V was clipped by 4 bases and J by 5 bases, with 10 bases between them. From germline, CDR1 is SGHNT and CDR2 YYREEE (reference sequence). DNA of the CDR3: TGTGCCAGCAGCCACTCGACAGAAAACATTCAGTACTTC. Protein: CASSHSTENIQYF.

The J gene is TRBJ2-7, the V gene TRBV4-3; D perhaps matches TRBD2 (5 bases). The CDR3 runs 14 residues. V lost 1 base to trimming and J lost 6 bases, with 13 bases between them. Germline V gene lookup returns CDR1 LGHNA and CDR2 YSLEER. The CDR3 sequence: CASSQVLGRGEQYF. Written as DNA, the CDR3 is TGCGCCAGCAGCCAAGTGCTGGGTCGGGGCGAGCAGTACTTC.

This clone has just one count. The chain combines TRBV25-1 with TRBJ2-3, with D perhaps matching TRBD1 (5 bases). With 1 base removed from V and 0 bases from J, the gap between germline ends came to 11 bases. This CDR3 region has 16 residues. The germline V gene has CDR1 MGHDK and CDR2 SYGVNS. The CDR3 loop reads CASSESRTPSTDTQYF. The CDR3, as DNA: TGTGCCAGCAGTGAATCTCGGACACCCAGCACAGATACGCAGTATTTT.

The rearrangement links TRBV6-2 or TRBV6-3 to TRBJ2-2; no clear D gene. Trimming cost V 0 bases and J 5 bases, with 10 bases left between them. CDR1 is MNHEY, CDR2 SVGEGT, per germline. The CDR3 is made up of 15 amino acids. In DNA, the CDR3 is TGTGCCAGCAGTTACTCAACTCCCAGGACCGGGGAGCTGTTTTTT. Its protein product is CASSYSTPRTGELFF.

The chain has TRBV2 and TRBJ2-7, with 8 bases that match TRBD1. Losses at the gene ends were 3 bases for V and 4 bases for J; bases not matched to a gene: 5. CDR1 is SNHLY, CDR2 FYNNEI, per germline. This CDR3 is 14 amino acids long. The CDR3 is CASSDQGAMYEQYF. The DNA for the CDR3 is TGTGCCAGCAGTGACCAGGGGGCGATGTACGAGCAGTACTTC.

The J gene is TRBJ1-2, the V gene TRBV6-5; the match to TRBD1 covers 10 bases. V gave up 6 bases and J gave up 7 bases; unmatched junction bases: 8. The CDR3 is 14 residues long. Per the germline V gene, CDR1 is MNHEY and CDR2 is SVGAGI. CDR3 DNA: TGTGCCAGCAGGCCGACAGGGGGCGTTTTTGGCTACACCTTC. Protein sequence: CASRPTGGVFGYTF.

V usage is TRBV4-1 and J usage is TRBJ2-1, with 11 bases matching TRBD2. There are 20 residues in the CDR3. Trimming removed 1 base from V and 4 bases from J; junction bases left unmatched: 15. The V gene's germline CDR1 is MGHRA and CDR2 YSYEKL. The chain's CDR3 is CASSQGAGTSGTLGYNEQFF. For the CDR3, the DNA is TGCGCCAGCAGCCAAGGAGCAGGGACTAGCGGTACCTTGGGGTACAATGAGCAGTTCTTC.

The gene calls are TRBV10-3 and TRBJ2-7; 8 bases map to TRBD1. Germline V gives CDR1 ENHRY, CDR2 SYGVKD. With 2 bases clipped from V and 4 bases from J, the junction kept 4 bases outside the gene matches. The CDR3 is 14 amino acids. The CDR3 DNA is TGTGCCATCAGTGAGGGACAGGGACCGTACGAGCAGTACTTC. It specifies CAISEGQGPYEQYF.

The V gene is TRBV9, the J gene TRBJ2-7; D might be TRBD1 (6 bases). V lost 3 bases to trimming and J lost 6 bases, with 19 bases between them. The germline CDR1 and CDR2 sequences are SGDLS and YYNGEE. The CDR3 extends over 15 amino acids. In nucleotides, the CDR3 is TGTGCCAGCAGCGGGGGACAACTGGGGTCGTCCGAGCAGTACTTC. It yields the protein CASSGGQLGSSEQYF.

This clone was found a few times. The CDR3, as DNA: TGTGCCAGTAGTATAGATCTGGCGGGGGGAGAGACCCAGTACTTC. This sequence encodes CASSIDLAGGETQYF. The chain employs TRBV19 and TRBJ2-5; 8 nucleotides match TRBD2. With V trimmed by 0 bases and J by 4 bases, 4 bases remained unmatched. There are 15 residues in the CDR3. Germline lookup yields CDR1 LNHDA and CDR2 SQIVND (reference sequence).

The chain links TRBV19 to TRBJ1-5; 9 positions agree with TRBD1. Germline loops: CDR1 LNHDA, CDR2 SQIVND (reference sequence). There are 18 residues in the CDR3. With V trimmed by 1 base and J by 1 base, 8 bases remained unmatched. As DNA, the CDR3 is TGTGCCAGTAGTATAGGGAACAGGGGGCATGCGAGCAATCAGCCCCAGCATTTT. Encoded protein: CASSIGNRGHASNQPQHF.

The chain combines TRBV5-1 with TRBJ1-2; 7 bases map to TRBD1. The germline V gene has CDR1 SGHRS and CDR2 YFSETQ. J was trimmed by 4 bases and V by 2 bases; bases with no gene match: 2. The CDR3 extends over 13 amino acids. The CDR3 reads CASSFGTAYGYTF. CDR3 DNA sequence: TGCGCCAGCAGCTTCGGGACAGCCTATGGCTACACCTTC.

The count of this clone is one. Written as DNA, the CDR3 is TGTGCCAGTAGTATTCGCGGCCAAAACACTGAAGCTTTCTTT. Encoded protein: CASSIRGQNTEAFF. The V call is TRBV19, the J call TRBJ1-1; D is unresolved. Germline CDR1 is LNHDA and CDR2 is SQIVND (reference sequence). This CDR3 is 14 amino acids long. Trimming cost V 3 bases and J 2 bases, with 10 bases left between them.

V gene TRBV5-5 combines with J gene TRBJ1-5, with D uncertain. The germline gives CDR1 SGHKS, CDR2 YYEKEE (reference sequence). The ends were cut back, 0 bases at V and 1 base at J, with 5 bases in the middle. This CDR3 is 14 amino acids long. CDR3 in DNA: TGTGCCAGCAGCTTGGGGCGGAGCAATCAGCCCCAGCATTTT. Its translation: CASSLGRSNQPQHF.

The J gene is TRBJ1-1, the V gene TRBV6-5; TRBD1 aligns across 8 bases. Germline-derived CDR1 and CDR2 are MNHEY and SVGAGI. The CDR3 is made up of 15 amino acids. V lost 6 bases and J lost 1; bases outside the gene matches: 7. The CDR3 is CASRARTGKNTEAFF. The CDR3 nucleotides read TGTGCCAGCAGAGCCCGGACAGGGAAGAACACTGAAGCTTTCTTT.

This clone turned up a few times. This chain uses TRBV10-2 with TRBJ2-2; D gene ambiguous. The germline V gene has CDR1 WSHSY and CDR2 SAAADI. V was trimmed by 5 bases and J by 5 bases, leaving 6 bases between them. This CDR3 spans 12 amino acids. The chain's CDR3 is CASSQNTGELFF. In nucleotides, the CDR3 is TGCGCCAGCAGTCAAAATACCGGGGAGCTGTTTTTT.

This clone was found a few times. The chain recombines TRBV5-4 with TRBJ2-3, with TRBD2 matching 14 bases. With V trimmed by 4 bases and J by 2 bases, 6 bases remained unmatched. CDR1 and CDR2 from the germline V gene are SGHNT and YYREEE (reference sequence). CDR3 length equals 17 residues. The CDR3 sequence is CASSGGTSGRNTDTQYF. Written as DNA, the CDR3 is TGTGCCAGCAGCGGAGGGACTAGCGGGAGAAACACAGATACGCAGTATTTT.

This clone was picked up one time. The V and J genes are TRBV10-3 and TRBJ2-1; D might be TRBD1 (5 bases). This CDR3 contains 13 residues. Germline V lookup: CDR1 ENHRY, CDR2 SYGVKD. V shed 8 bases and J shed 2 bases, with 10 bases lying between them. CDR3 residues: CAIRTPAYNEQFF. The DNA for the CDR3 is TGTGCCATCCGGACACCTGCCTACAATGAGCAGTTCTTC.

The gene calls are TRBV9 and TRBJ2-1; TRBD2 agrees at 11 bases. Germline-derived CDR1 and CDR2 are SGDLS and YYNGEE. This CDR3 has 15 residues. V lost 4 bases to trimming and J lost 9 bases; unmatched junction nucleotides: 9. The CDR3 region has the DNA TGTGCCAGCAGCATAGCGGGGGGGCAAGGCGGTGAGCAGTTCTTC. This gives the protein CASSIAGGQGGEQFF.

Notes on this clone: The same CDR3 also results from other DNA sequences found in this sample. The rearrangement joins TRBV11-2 to TRBJ2-7, with a weak D call TRBD1 (5 bases). CDR3 size: 15 residues. Trimming shortened V by 3 bases and J by 4 bases, and 16 bases separated the two germline ends. Germline CDR1 and CDR2: SGHAT and FQNNGV. The CDR3 spells CASSFGQGLTYEQYF. In nucleotides, the CDR3 is TGTGCCAGCAGCTTCGGGCAGGGTCTGACATACGAGCAGTACTTC. The variable domain in full, completed from reference TRBV11-2 and TRBJ2-7, reads EAGVAQSPRYKIIEKRQSVAFWCNPISGHATLYWYQQILGQGPKLLIQFQNNGVVDDSQLPKDRFSAERLKGVDSTLKIQPAKLEDSAVYLCASSFGQGLTYEQYFGPGTRLTVT.

The chain carries TRBV25-1 and TRBJ1-1; 11 bases line up with TRBD1. This CDR3 spans 16 amino acids. J was trimmed by 13 bases and V by 4 bases; bases with no gene match: 17. Germline V gene lookup returns CDR1 MGHDK and CDR2 SYGVNS. CDR3 protein: CASSAGTGGLRGTGFF. The CDR3 bases are TGTGCCAGCAGTGCCGGGACAGGGGGTTTGAGGGGCACTGGTTTCTTT.

About this clone: The sample holds other DNA sequences that translate to the same CDR3. The CDR3 region is CAISESSGTDTQYF. CDR3 sequence (DNA): TGTGCCATCAGTGAGTCCTCGGGGACAGATACGCAGTATTTT. This chain uses TRBV10-3 with TRBJ2-3, with a tentative D call TRBD2 (5 bases). V lost 0 bases and J lost 3, with 7 bases in between. Germline CDR1 and CDR2: ENHRY and SYGVKD. The CDR3 runs to 14 residues.

The gene calls are TRBV5-1 and TRBJ1-6, with 8 bases matching TRBD1. The V gene end was trimmed by 0 bases and the J gene end by 9 bases; junction bases not matched to a gene: 5. The CDR3 sequence is 15 residues long. Germline CDR1 is SGHRS and CDR2 is YFSETQ. The CDR3 DNA is TGCGCCAGCAGCTTGGCCAGGGGGCAAGGTTCACCCCTCCACTTT. Translated: CASSLARGQGSPLHF.

This clone showed up just a few times. The chain links TRBV20-1 to TRBJ1-3; D unresolved. The CDR3 length is 11 residues. Trimming left V 6 bases short and J 4 bases short, with 7 bases between. In germline, CDR1 is DFQATT, CDR2 SNEGSKA (reference sequence). The CDR3 DNA follows: TGCAGTGCAGAACAGGGAAACACCATATATTTT. Amino acid sequence: CSAEQGNTIYF.

This clone has just a few counts. The chain uses TRBV5-1 and TRBJ1-5; D gene unclear. There are 14 residues in the CDR3. Germline-derived CDR1 and CDR2 are SGHRS and YFSETQ. V was cut by 5 bases and J by 2 bases, with 11 bases left in between. CDR3 nucleotide sequence: TGCGCCAGCAGTCCCGGCGGAGGCAATCAGCCCCAGCATTTT. This codes for CASSPGGGNQPQHF.

This clone was seen only once. The chain is built from TRBV5-1 and TRBJ2-7; no clear D gene. Germline V lookup: CDR1 SGHRS, CDR2 YFSETQ. The CDR3 spans 11 residues. Trimming removed 3 bases from V and 4 bases from J, with 5 bases in between. CDR3: CASSSLYEQYF. The CDR3 DNA reads TGCGCCAGCAGCTCCCTGTACGAGCAGTACTTC.

The chain uses TRBV11-3 and TRBJ2-1, with 8 positions matching TRBD2. The CDR3 sequence is 15 residues long. Germline V lookup: CDR1 SGHNT, CDR2 YENEEA. Losses at the gene ends were 3 bases for V and 6 bases for J; bases not matched to a gene: 7. In nucleotides, the CDR3 is TGTGCCAGCAGCTTTTTTCGGGGGGGGAGCAATGAGCAGTTCTTC. Translated, it gives CASSFFRGGSNEQFF.